These T cell receptor beta chains were read from a single sample in a study of blood T cell repertoires in COVID-19. Sequenced by immunoSEQ multiplex PCR; TCRdb stores in-frame clones only, minus some. Of about 220,000 clones listed, roughly 80% are singletons. Sequenced: peripheral blood. All receptors derive from a human donor in a cohort sampled during active COVID-19. Both conserved end residues are part of each CDR3. The D gene is left open where the match is weak. A row's size may be missing; if present it is once, few, many or a size class.

v_gene: TRBV28; d_gene: -; abundance: -; len: 14; j_gene: TRBJ1-1; CDR3nt: TGTGCCAGCAGCTCCGGGACATTAAACACTGAAGCTTTCTTT; CDR3aa: CASSSGTLNTEAFF
v_gene: TRBV12-3/TRBV12-4; d_gene: -; abundance: -; len: 13; j_gene: TRBJ2-2; CDR3nt: TGTGCCAGTGACAGCGCGAACACCGGGGAGCTGTTTTTT; CDR3aa: CASDSANTGELFF
v_gene: TRBV19; d_gene: TRBD1; abundance: -; len: 16; j_gene: TRBJ2-5; CDR3nt: TGTGCCAGTAGTTCACAGGGGGCGCGATGGGGGGAGACCCAGTACTTC; CDR3aa: CASSSQGARWGETQYF
v_gene: TRBV5-6; d_gene: TRBD1; abundance: -; len: 15; j_gene: TRBJ2-6; CDR3nt: TGTGCCAGCAGCCCGGACAGGGCTGGGGCCAACGTCCTGACTTTC; CDR3aa: CASSPDRAGANVLTF
v_gene: TRBV28; d_gene: TRBD1; abundance: -; len: 15; j_gene: TRBJ1-2; CDR3nt: TGTGCCAGCAGTTCTCCGGGACAGGGAACCTATGGCTACACCTTC; CDR3aa: CASSSPGQGTYGYTF
v_gene: TRBV28; d_gene: TRBD1; abundance: -; len: 15; j_gene: TRBJ2-1; CDR3nt: TGTGCCAGCAGTTTGAGACAGGGGTCCTACAATGAGCAGTTCTTC; CDR3aa: CASSLRQGSYNEQFF
v_gene: TRBV1; d_gene: -; abundance: -; len: 14; j_gene: TRBJ2-7; CDR3nt: TGCACCAGCAGCGGGGAGTGCGGGAGTTACGAGCAGTACTTC; CDR3aa: CTSSGECGSYEQYF
v_gene: TRBV19; d_gene: -; abundance: -; len: 14; j_gene: TRBJ2-5; CDR3nt: TGTGCCAGTAGTGTTGGGGACTACCAAGAGACCCAGTACTTC; CDR3aa: CASSVGDYQETQYF
v_gene: TRBV20-1; d_gene: -; abundance: -; len: 10; j_gene: TRBJ2-7; CDR3nt: TGCAGTGGGGGGGCCTACGAGCAGTACTTC; CDR3aa: CSGGAYEQYF
v_gene: TRBV11-2; d_gene: -; abundance: -; len: 13; j_gene: TRBJ2-7; CDR3nt: TGTGCCAGCAGCTTAGATCAGGCCTACGAGCAGTACTTC; CDR3aa: CASSLDQAYEQYF
v_gene: TRBV28; d_gene: -; abundance: -; len: 13; j_gene: TRBJ2-7; CDR3nt: TGTGCCAGCACCACCGAGTACAGGCCCGAGCAGTACTTC; CDR3aa: CASTTEYRPEQYF
v_gene: TRBV27; d_gene: TRBD1; abundance: once; len: 18; j_gene: TRBJ1-1; CDR3nt: TGTGCCAGCAGTTCCCCCCCGGGACAGGGGGGAATGAACACTGAAGCTTTCTTT; CDR3aa: CASSSPPGQGGMNTEAFF
v_gene: TRBV7-7; d_gene: -; abundance: few; len: 13; j_gene: TRBJ1-1; CDR3nt: TGTGCCAGCAGCGCCGCAGGGATTACTGAAGCTTTCTTT; CDR3aa: CASSAAGITEAFF
v_gene: TRBV7-2; d_gene: -; abundance: -; len: 15; j_gene: TRBJ1-3; CDR3nt: TGTGCCAGCAGCTTAAACCCAGGCTCTGGAAACACCATATATTTT; CDR3aa: CASSLNPGSGNTIYF
v_gene: TRBV5-8; d_gene: TRBD1; abundance: -; len: 17; j_gene: TRBJ1-1; CDR3nt: TGTGCCAGCAGCCTCTCACTAACCGGACAGGTCAACACTGAAGCTTTCTTT; CDR3aa: CASSLSLTGQVNTEAFF
v_gene: TRBV30; d_gene: -; abundance: many; len: 15; j_gene: TRBJ1-2; CDR3nt: TGTGCCTGTCCGGGTCCGATAGTCCCTAACTATGGCTACACCTTC; CDR3aa: CACPGPIVPNYGYTF
v_gene: TRBV6-2/TRBV6-3; d_gene: TRBD1; abundance: -; len: 14; j_gene: TRBJ1-2; CDR3nt: TGTGCCAGCAGTTACGAGGACAGGGCCAGTGGCTACACCTTC; CDR3aa: CASSYEDRASGYTF
v_gene: TRBV7-2; d_gene: -; abundance: -; len: 17; j_gene: TRBJ1-5; CDR3nt: TGTGCCAGCAGCACGGGAGGGAAAGGGGATCTCCCTCAGCCCCAGCATTTT; CDR3aa: CASSTGGKGDLPQPQHF
v_gene: TRBV7-9; d_gene: -; abundance: -; len: 16; j_gene: TRBJ2-2; CDR3nt: TGTGCCAGTTTTAGTGGCGGGTCGAAGAACACCGGGGAGCTGTTTTTT; CDR3aa: CASFSGGSKNTGELFF
v_gene: TRBV6-2/TRBV6-3; d_gene: TRBD2; abundance: -; len: 16; j_gene: TRBJ2-7; CDR3nt: TGTGCCAGCAGTTACCACGGACTAGGGATCTCCTACGAGCAGTACTTC; CDR3aa: CASSYHGLGISYEQYF
v_gene: TRBV9; d_gene: TRBD2; abundance: -; len: 14; j_gene: TRBJ2-5; CDR3nt: TGTGCCAGCAGCGCGGGGGGGGGAAGGGAGACCCAGTACTTC; CDR3aa: CASSAGGGRETQYF
v_gene: TRBV28; d_gene: TRBD2; abundance: few; len: 16; j_gene: TRBJ2-1; CDR3nt: TGTGCCAGCAGTTCGGAGCGGGAGATCTCCTACAATGAGCAGTTCTTC; CDR3aa: CASSSEREISYNEQFF